The 25 T cell receptor beta chains reported below all come from one sample, sequenced in a study of CD8+ T cells in alopecia areata. Sample treatment: oral pan-JAK inhibitor, 5-10 mg twice daily. Reverse transcribed after extraction, RNA yielded cDNA as the sequencing template. Generated by immunoSEQ multiplex PCR, the TCRdb table keeps only in-frame clones and is missing some. The data show about 190,000 clones, with roughly 53% seen just once and around 12% held by the top ten. Here the sequenced sample was CD8+ T cells sorted from blood, taken at week 24, from a patient treated with tofacitinib. Receptors originate from a human donor with alopecia areata.

V and J are TRBV13 and TRBJ2-2, with unresolved D. Per the germline V gene, CDR1 is PRHDT and CDR2 is FYEKMQ (reference sequence). CDR3 length: 12 residues. V shed 2 bases and J shed 6 bases, with 4 bases lying between them. CDR3 sequence reads: CASSLHSGELFF. CDR3 bases: TGTGCCAGCAGCTTACATTCCGGGGAGCTGTTTTTT.

The rearrangement links TRBV6-5 to TRBJ2-5; no firm D call. The CDR3 is made up of 13 amino acids. The V end lost 8 bases, the J end lost 2 bases, and 12 bases lay between the germline ends. Germline V gene lookup returns CDR1 MNHEY and CDR2 SVGAGI. In DNA form, the CDR3 reads TGTGCCAGCGCTTATAACCCACAAGAGACCCAGTACTTC. Its translation is CASAYNPQETQYF.

The genes are TRBV7-9 and TRBJ2-1; TRBD2 is a possible D gene (6 bases). This CDR3 spans 12 amino acids. CDR1 SEHNR and CDR2 FQNEAQ come from the germline V gene (reference sequence). Trimming cost V 10 bases and J 10 bases, with 17 bases left between them. CDR3: CATSLSSGEQFF. Written as DNA, the CDR3 is TGTGCCACCTCATTATCGAGCGGGGAGCAGTTCTTC.

This clone was observed many times. Within the sample, other DNA sequences also encode this same CDR3. The rearrangement joins TRBV6-5 to TRBJ2-3; 8 bases fit TRBD2. Germline V CDR1 and CDR2: MNHEY, SVGAGI. V lost 0 bases and J lost 4; bases outside the gene matches: 6. The CDR3 extends over 16 amino acids. CDR3 residues: CASSYSSGGAADTQYF. As DNA, the CDR3 is TGTGCCAGCAGTTACTCGTCGGGGGGGGCCGCAGATACGCAGTATTTT.

The CDR3 loop reads CASSLGLRGPNSPLHF. The CDR3, as DNA: TGTGCCAGCAGCTTGGGCCTAAGGGGACCAAATTCACCCCTCCACTTT. The chain couples TRBV7-9 to TRBJ1-6; the D gene is possibly TRBD1 (5 bases). In germline, CDR1 is SEHNR, CDR2 FQNEAQ (reference sequence). V lost 3 bases to trimming and J lost 7 bases, with 16 bases between them. The CDR3 has 16 residues.

The rearrangement links TRBV13 to TRBJ1-4; 8 nucleotides align to TRBD1. The CDR3 extends over 17 amino acids. J lost 6 bases, V lost 2 bases, and 11 bases had no gene match. In germline, CDR1 is PRHDT, CDR2 FYEKMQ (reference sequence). The CDR3 DNA reads as TGTGCCAGCAGCTTAAACAGGGGGAAGTTCTTCGATGAAAAACTGTTTTTT. It translates to CASSLNRGKFFDEKLFF.

The genes are TRBV4-1 and TRBJ2-4; perhaps TRBD1 as D (6 bases). V was pared by 8 bases and J by 8 bases, with 19 bases between. CDR1 and CDR2 (germline): MGHRA, YSYEKL. The length of the CDR3 is 14 residues. The DNA for the CDR3 is TGCGCCAGCGCTCGTACAGGGCTGGGGGACATTCAGTACTTC. This gives the protein CASARTGLGDIQYF.

Comments on this clone: This sample includes further DNA sequences coding for the same CDR3. The J gene is TRBJ2-7, the V gene TRBV5-1; TRBD1 aligns across 7 bases. CDR3 length: 14 amino acids. The germline V gene encodes CDR1 SGHRS and CDR2 YFSETQ. J gave up 3 bases and V 0 bases, and 3 bases lay outside the gene matches. The chain's CDR3 is CASSLGTGVYEQYF. The CDR3 bases are TGCGCCAGCAGCTTGGGTACAGGGGTCTACGAGCAGTACTTC.

The rearrangement links TRBV4-1 to TRBJ2-1, with D uncertain. Trimming removed 1 base from V and 0 bases from J, with 4 bases in between. This CDR3 is 14 amino acids long. Germline assignment: CDR1 MGHRA and CDR2 YSYEKL. The CDR3 spells CASSQGGSYNEQFF. The CDR3 coding sequence is TGCGCCAGCAGCCAAGGGGGCTCCTACAATGAGCAGTTCTTC.

In its sample, this clone was seen a few times. The V and J genes are TRBV25-1 and TRBJ2-6; D is ambiguous. The CDR3 sequence is 12 residues long. CDR1 MGHDK and CDR2 SYGVNS come from the germline V gene. V shed 6 bases and J shed 4 bases, with 4 bases lying between them. The CDR3 DNA follows: TGTGCCAGCAGAACGGGGGCCAACGTCCTGACTTTC. Translating gives CASRTGANVLTF.

This clone occurred a few times. The gene calls are TRBV5-1 and TRBJ2-5; no definite D call. The CDR3 spans 15 residues. The germline V gene has CDR1 SGHRS and CDR2 YFSETQ. The V end was cut by 0 bases, the J end by 2 bases, with 11 bases between. The CDR3, as DNA: TGCGCCAGCAGCTTGGAGGCTTTCCCTCAAGAGACCCAGTACTTC. Translated, it gives CASSLEAFPQETQYF. Full variable domain (outside the CDR3, taken from reference TRBV5-1 and TRBJ2-5): KAGVTQTPRYLIKTRGQQVTLSCSPISGHRSVSWYQQTPGQGLQFLFEYFSETQRNKGNFPGRFSGRQFSNSRSEMNVSTLELGDSALYLCASSLEAFPQETQYFGPGTRLLVL.

V usage is TRBV6-1 and J usage is TRBJ2-3; TRBD1 agrees at 7 bases. V gave up 6 bases and J gave up 4 bases; unmatched junction bases: 10. Looked up from germline, CDR1 is MNHNS and CDR2 is SASEGT. The CDR3 length is 15 residues. The CDR3 sequence: CASRKVQGFSDTQYF. In DNA, the CDR3 is TGTGCCAGCAGGAAAGTACAGGGGTTTTCAGATACGCAGTATTTT.

This rearrangement joins TRBV15 to TRBJ1-2; D is unresolved. The V gene lost 0 bases and the J gene lost 7 bases, with 9 bases spanning the gap. Germline V CDR1 and CDR2: LNHNV, YYDKDF (reference sequence). This CDR3 is 13 amino acids long. CDR3 sequence: CATSRDPSRGYTF. The CDR3 DNA reads as TGTGCCACCAGCAGAGATCCATCCCGTGGCTACACCTTC.

V is TRBV29-1 and J is TRBJ1-1; D is possibly TRBD1 (6 bases). Trimming left V 7 bases short and J 1 base short, with 7 bases between. CDR3 length: 11 residues. Germline values: CDR1 SQVTM, CDR2 ANQGSEA. CDR3 protein: CSGTENTEAFF. CDR3 DNA: TGCAGCGGGACAGAGAACACTGAAGCTTTCTTT.

This rearrangement joins TRBV4-1 to TRBJ2-3; 14 bases are a match to TRBD2. The trim removed 5 bases at V and 2 bases at J, leaving 9 bases unmatched. The CDR3 contains 18 residues. Germline V gene sequence: CDR1 MGHRA, CDR2 YSYEKL. DNA of the CDR3: TGCGCCAGCAGCTACCGACTAGCGGGGGGGCTCGTCACAGATACGCAGTATTTT. Protein: CASSYRLAGGLVTDTQYF.

The CDR3 loop reads CASLVNYGYTF. CDR3 DNA sequence: TGTGCCAGCCTGGTAAACTATGGCTACACCTTC. J is TRBJ1-2 and V is TRBV7-2; D uncertain. In germline, CDR1 is SGHTA, CDR2 FQGNSA. V lost 8 bases to trimming and J lost 2 bases, with 6 bases between them. The CDR3 is 11 amino acids.

The chain has TRBV30 and TRBJ1-2; D call uncertain. Trimming removed 1 base at V and 5 bases at J, with 11 bases between. Per germline, CDR1 GTSNPN and CDR2 SVGIG (reference sequence). CDR3 length: 13 amino acids. CDR3 nucleotide sequence: TGTGCCTGGAGTGAGGCGGAGCCGTATGGCTACACCTTC. This sequence encodes CAWSEAEPYGYTF.

The chain employs TRBV15 and TRBJ1-6; no clear D. Germline V gene data show CDR1 as LNHNV and CDR2 as YYDKDF (reference sequence). This CDR3 is built from 13 residues. Between the trimmed V and J ends, which lost 3 bases and 7 bases, there was a span of 7 bases. The CDR3 DNA follows: TGTGCCACCAGCAGGGTAGCGAATTCACCCCTCCACTTT. This encodes CATSRVANSPLHF.

This chain connects TRBV11-3 to TRBJ2-3; D remains unclear. Germline CDR1 and CDR2: SGHNT and YENEEA. Trimming took 1 base from V and 6 from J, leaving 11 bases between them. CDR3 length: 14 amino acids. CDR3 nucleotides: TGTGCCAGCAGCTTAGTTTTACCTCCGGATACGCAGTATTTT. It encodes CASSLVLPPDTQYF. The full variable domain, rest sourced from reference TRBV11-3 and TRBJ2-3, is EAGVVQSPRYKIIEKKQPVAFWCNPISGHNTLYWYLQNLGQGPELLIRYENEEAVDDSQLPKDRFSAERLKGVDSTLKIQPAELGDSAVYLCASSLVLPPDTQYFGPGTRLTVL.

This clone has more than one count but fewer than ten. The chain joins TRBV6-5 to TRBJ2-5; possible D gene TRBD2, 7 bases. The germline V gene encodes CDR1 MNHEY and CDR2 SVGAGI. The V end lost 5 bases, the J end lost 2 bases, and 12 bases lay between the germline ends. CDR3 length equals 14 residues. The CDR3 sequence: CASSAGAAQETQYF. CDR3 in DNA: TGTGCCAGCAGTGCGGGGGCAGCACAAGAGACCCAGTACTTC.

The gene calls are TRBV4-1 and TRBJ1-2; D ambiguous. V was shortened by 1 base and J by 10 bases, with 7 bases between the two germline ends. The CDR3 has 11 amino acids. Per the germline V gene, CDR1 is MGHRA and CDR2 is YSYEKL. CDR3 loop: CASSQGRLYTF. The CDR3 coding sequence is TGCGCCAGCAGCCAAGGCAGACTCTACACCTTC.

This chain uses TRBV4-1 with TRBJ2-5, with D possibly being TRBD1 (5 bases). The CDR3 sequence is 15 residues long. Per the germline V gene, CDR1 is MGHRA and CDR2 is YSYEKL. Between the trimmed V and J ends, which lost 1 base and 3 bases, there was a span of 12 bases. CDR3 in DNA: TGCGCCAGCAGCCAAGCACCACAACAGGAAGAGACCCAGTACTTC. Translation: CASSQAPQQEETQYF.

The rearrangement links TRBV15 to TRBJ2-7, with D perhaps matching TRBD2 (6 bases). The ends were cut back, 5 bases at V and 2 bases at J, with 10 bases in the middle. This CDR3 has 13 amino acids. CDR1 and CDR2 (germline): LNHNV, YYDKDF (reference sequence). The CDR3 is CATSATRTYEQYF. Here the CDR3 DNA reads TGTGCCACCAGCGCGACTAGGACCTACGAGCAGTACTTC.

The V call is TRBV7-9, the J call TRBJ1-1; no definite D call. This CDR3 is built from 12 residues. Germline V gene data show CDR1 as SEHNR and CDR2 as FQNEAQ (reference sequence). Trimming cost V 3 bases and J 3 bases, with 5 bases left between them. The CDR3 region has the DNA TGTGCCAGCAGCTTTATGGACACTGAAGCTTTCTTT. Translated: CASSFMDTEAFF.

The J gene is TRBJ2-1, the V gene TRBV5-4; D may match TRBD1 or TRBD2 (5 bases each). Deletions cut 4 bases from V and 8 bases from J, with 25 bases between. CDR1 and CDR2 (germline): SGHNT, YYREEE (reference sequence). The CDR3 extends over 17 amino acids. The CDR3 sequence: CASSGALDWGNEDEQFF. The CDR3 region has the DNA TGTGCCAGCAGCGGTGCATTGGACTGGGGGAACGAGGATGAGCAGTTCTTC. Full variable domain (missing parts from reference TRBV5-4 and TRBJ2-1): ETGVTQSPTHLIKTRGQQVTLRCSSQSGHNTVSWYQQALGQGPQFIFQYYREEENGRGNFPPRFSGLQFPNYSSELNVNALELDDSALYLCASSGALDWGNEDEQFFGPGTRLTVL.